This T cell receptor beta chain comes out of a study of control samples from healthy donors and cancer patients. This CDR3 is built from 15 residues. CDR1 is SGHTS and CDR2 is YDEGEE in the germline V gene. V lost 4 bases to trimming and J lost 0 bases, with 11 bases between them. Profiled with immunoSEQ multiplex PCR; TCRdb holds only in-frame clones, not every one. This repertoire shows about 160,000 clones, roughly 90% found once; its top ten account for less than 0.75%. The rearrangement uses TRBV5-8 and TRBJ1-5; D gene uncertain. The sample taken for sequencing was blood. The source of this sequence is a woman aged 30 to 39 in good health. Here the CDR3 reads CASSLVRHSNQPQHF. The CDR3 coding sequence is TGTGCCAGCAGCCTGGTCAGGCATAGCAATCAGCCCCAGCATTTT. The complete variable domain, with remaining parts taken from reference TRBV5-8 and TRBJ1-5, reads EAGVTQSPTHLIKTRGQQATLRCSPISGHTSVYWYQQALGLGLQFLLWYDEGEERNRGNFPPRFSGRQFPNYSSELNVNALELEDSALYLCASSLVRHSNQPQHFGDGTRLSIL.